Following are 5 T cell receptor beta chains from one sample sequenced in a study of early T cells in non-severe SARS-CoV-2 infection. MiXCR was run by TCRdb on the 5' RACE reads, yielding one entry per CDR3 protein. The table shows roughly 90,000 distinct CDR3 sequences, with 13% to 15% occurring only once. The sequenced sample consisted of whole blood. The receptors come from an adult who was a healthcare worker with PCR-confirmed SARS-CoV-2 infection or an uninfected control (not recorded which).

The chain is built from TRBV11-2 and TRBJ2-4; D ambiguous. The CDR3 has 14 residues. Trimming took off 5 bases at V and 4 bases at J, with 12 bases between the two ends. Germline lookup yields CDR1 SGHAT and CDR2 FQNNGV. Written as DNA, the CDR3 is TGTGCCAGCAGCCCACGGGCAGAGAAAAACATTCAGTACTTC. Its protein is CASSPRAEKNIQYF.

In its sample, this clonotype was seen many times. The V and J genes are TRBV12-3 or TRBV12-4 and TRBJ2-7; D is possibly TRBD2 (6 bases). This CDR3 region has 14 residues. The V gene lost 6 bases and the J gene lost 5 bases, with 17 bases spanning the gap. CDR3 residues: CASSTLPSGDEQYF. The CDR3 DNA reads TGTGCCAGCAGCACGCTCCCTTCGGGGGACGAGCAGTACTTC.

This clonotype was detected many times. The chain joins TRBV7-9 to TRBJ1-6; possible D gene TRBD1, 5 bases. This CDR3 spans 12 amino acids. Germline V lookup: CDR1 SEHNR, CDR2 FQNEAQ (reference sequence). Trimming left V 5 bases short and J 8 bases short, with 7 bases between. The CDR3: CASSRGDSPLHF. CDR3 nucleotide sequence: TGTGCCAGCAGCCGGGGGGATTCACCCCTCCACTTT.

The chain recombines TRBV20-1 with TRBJ2-1; 11 bases line up with TRBD2. The germline V gene encodes CDR1 DFQATT and CDR2 SNEGSKA (reference sequence). J gave up 7 bases and V 1 base, and 6 bases lay outside the gene matches. This CDR3 is built from 15 residues. DNA for the CDR3: TGCAGTGCTAGAGGGCTAGCGGGGGGAGCGAATGAGCAGTTCTTC. Its protein product is CSARGLAGGANEQFF.

A few counts support this clonotype. The rearrangement uses TRBV7-6 and TRBJ1-3; 8 nucleotides agree with TRBD1. The germline gives CDR1 SGHVS, CDR2 FNYEAQ. The junction had 4 bases not matched to a gene; V was cut back by 3 bases and J by 3 bases. This CDR3 comprises 15 residues. This chain's CDR3 is CASSFQGANGNTIYF. The CDR3 nucleotides read TGTGCCAGCAGCTTCCAGGGGGCAAATGGAAACACCATATATTTT. The whole variable domain, filled in from reference TRBV7-6 and TRBJ1-3, reads GAGVSQSPRYKVTKRGQDVALRCDPISGHVSLYWYRQALGQGPEFLTYFNYEAQQDKSGLPNDRFSAERPEGSISTLTIQRTEQRDSAMYRCASSFQGANGNTIYFGEGSWLTVV.